This is a list of T cell receptor beta chains from one sample in a study of a mutant IDH1 vaccine in newly diagnosed glioma. Their target antigens are unknown. TCRdb keeps only in-frame clones here, not all; method: immunoSEQ multiplex PCR. The sample shows under 55,000 clones, roughly 91% of them seen only once. Sequencing was performed on PBMCs, taken from a glioma patient whose treatment included an IDH1 peptide vaccine. All receptors derive from a man in his fifties with glioma. The CDR3 runs from the conserved cysteine through the conserved F or W. Fields, in order: J gene, V gene, clone size, D gene, CDR3 protein, CDR3 DNA. The D gene is left open where the match is weak. Some rows have no size entry. The others give once, few or many, or a class for an expanded clone.

j_gene: TRBJ1-2
v_gene: TRBV27
abundance: NA
d_gene: NA
CDR3aa: CASSLGQNNYGYTF
CDR3nt: TGTGCCAGCAGTTTAGGTCAGAATAACTATGGCTACACCTTC

j_gene: TRBJ2-1
v_gene: TRBV7-2
abundance: NA
d_gene: NA
CDR3aa: CASSLAGANEQFF
CDR3nt: TGTGCCAGCAGCTTAGCCGGGGCCAACGAGCAGTTCTTC

j_gene: TRBJ1-3
v_gene: TRBV14
abundance: NA
d_gene: NA
CDR3aa: CASSQEARRGLGGNTIYF
CDR3nt: TGTGCCAGCAGCCAAGAGGCCAGGCGGGGGCTTGGTGGAAACACCATATATTTT

j_gene: TRBJ1-2
v_gene: TRBV6-1
abundance: NA
d_gene: NA
CDR3aa: CASSEAGDGYTF
CDR3nt: TGTGCCAGCAGTGAAGCGGGGGACGGCTACACCTTC

j_gene: TRBJ1-2
v_gene: TRBV29-1
abundance: NA
d_gene: NA
CDR3aa: CSAAPGTGNYGYTF
CDR3nt: TGCAGCGCCGCGCCCGGGACGGGTAACTATGGCTACACCTTC

j_gene: TRBJ2-5
v_gene: TRBV10-2
abundance: NA
d_gene: TRBD2
CDR3aa: CASMGLAGGRGKTQYF
CDR3nt: TGCGCCAGCATGGGACTAGCGGGAGGGCGGGGGAAGACCCAGTACTTC

j_gene: TRBJ2-3
v_gene: TRBV27
abundance: NA
d_gene: NA
CDR3aa: CASSLLVGDTQYF
CDR3nt: TGTGCCAGCAGTTTACTCGTTGGCGATACGCAGTATTTT

j_gene: TRBJ2-1
v_gene: TRBV2
abundance: NA
d_gene: TRBD2
CDR3aa: CASSEGGRAGNEQFF
CDR3nt: TGTGCCAGCAGTGAGGGCGGGAGGGCCGGAAATGAGCAGTTCTTC

j_gene: TRBJ2-2
v_gene: TRBV4-3
abundance: NA
d_gene: NA
CDR3aa: CASSQDRAHLTGELFF
CDR3nt: TGCGCCAGCAGCCAAGATAGGGCCCATTTAACCGGGGAGCTGTTTTTT

j_gene: TRBJ2-5
v_gene: TRBV5-4
abundance: NA
d_gene: NA
CDR3aa: CASSSGGGETQYF
CDR3nt: TGTGCCAGCAGCAGTGGAGGGGGAGAGACCCAGTACTTC

j_gene: TRBJ1-1
v_gene: TRBV7-3
abundance: NA
d_gene: NA
CDR3aa: CASSNGGTGNTEAFF
CDR3nt: TGTGCCAGCAGCAACGGTGGGACGGGGAACACTGAAGCTTTCTTT

j_gene: TRBJ2-4
v_gene: TRBV30
abundance: NA
d_gene: TRBD1
CDR3aa: CACPGTGGTKNIQYF
CDR3nt: TGTGCTTGCCCGGGCACAGGGGGTACCAAAAACATTCAGTACTTC

j_gene: TRBJ1-3
v_gene: TRBV15
abundance: NA
d_gene: NA
CDR3aa: CATSRPPPVGNTIYF
CDR3nt: TGTGCCACCAGCAGACCCCCCCCGGTTGGAAACACCATATATTTT

j_gene: TRBJ2-3
v_gene: TRBV6-4
abundance: NA
d_gene: TRBD2
CDR3aa: CASSDSGTFTSGGTDTQYF
CDR3nt: TGTGCCAGCAGTGACTCGGGGACTTTTACTAGCGGGGGGACAGATACGCAGTATTTT

j_gene: TRBJ1-5
v_gene: TRBV28
abundance: NA
d_gene: TRBD1
CDR3aa: CASSSGQGSGQPQHF
CDR3nt: TGTGCCAGCAGTTCGGGACAGGGAAGTGGTCAGCCCCAGCATTTT

j_gene: TRBJ2-5
v_gene: TRBV27
abundance: NA
d_gene: NA
CDR3aa: CASGKLGKDLQETQYF
CDR3nt: TGTGCCAGCGGAAAACTAGGTAAAGATTTACAAGAGACCCAGTACTTC

j_gene: TRBJ2-1
v_gene: TRBV7-8
abundance: NA
d_gene: NA
CDR3aa: CASSLADGEQFF
CDR3nt: TGTGCCAGCAGCTTAGCGGATGGTGAGCAGTTCTTC

j_gene: TRBJ2-3
v_gene: TRBV2
abundance: NA
d_gene: TRBD1
CDR3aa: CASSEQGGTDTQYF
CDR3nt: TGTGCCAGCAGTGAACAGGGGGGCACAGATACGCAGTATTTT

j_gene: TRBJ1-2
v_gene: TRBV15
abundance: NA
d_gene: NA
CDR3aa: CATTNYGYTF
CDR3nt: TGTGCCACCACCAACTATGGCTACACCTTC

j_gene: TRBJ1-1
v_gene: TRBV19
abundance: NA
d_gene: TRBD1
CDR3aa: CASIQGARTEAFF
CDR3nt: TGTGCCAGTATCCAGGGGGCGCGCACTGAAGCTTTCTTT

j_gene: TRBJ2-1
v_gene: TRBV9
abundance: NA
d_gene: TRBD2
CDR3aa: CASTPVRAGELDEQFF
CDR3nt: TGTGCCAGCACCCCAGTCCGAGCGGGAGAGTTGGATGAGCAGTTCTTC

j_gene: TRBJ1-5
v_gene: TRBV5-6
abundance: NA
d_gene: NA
CDR3aa: CASSLQGNQPQHF
CDR3nt: TGTGCCAGCAGCCTACAGGGAAATCAGCCCCAGCATTTT

j_gene: TRBJ2-1
v_gene: TRBV19
abundance: NA
d_gene: TRBD1
CDR3aa: CASSLAGGGYNEQFF
CDR3nt: TGTGCCAGTAGTTTGGCAGGGGGCGGGTACAATGAGCAGTTCTTC

j_gene: TRBJ1-1
v_gene: TRBV19
abundance: NA
d_gene: NA
CDR3aa: CASTPWDKNTEAFF
CDR3nt: TGTGCCAGTACCCCTTGGGATAAGAACACTGAAGCTTTCTTT

j_gene: TRBJ1-5
v_gene: TRBV4-2
abundance: once
d_gene: NA
CDR3aa: CASSQDGQSYSNQPQHF
CDR3nt: TGTGCCAGCAGCCAAGACGGGCAGTCCTATAGCAATCAGCCCCAGCATTTT

j_gene: TRBJ2-1
v_gene: TRBV5-4
abundance: NA
d_gene: NA
CDR3aa: CASSFGATDLADEQFF
CDR3nt: TGTGCCAGCAGCTTCGGGGCGACGGACCTCGCGGATGAGCAGTTCTTC

j_gene: TRBJ2-3
v_gene: TRBV7-9
abundance: NA
d_gene: TRBD1
CDR3aa: CASSLEQGVTDTQYF
CDR3nt: TGTGCCAGCAGCTTAGAACAGGGGGTAACAGATACGCAGTATTTT

j_gene: TRBJ2-7
v_gene: TRBV5-1
abundance: NA
d_gene: NA
CDR3aa: CASSGGVTGYEQYF
CDR3nt: TGCGCCAGCAGTGGGGGAGTCACTGGGTACGAGCAGTACTTC

j_gene: TRBJ2-3
v_gene: TRBV29-1
abundance: NA
d_gene: TRBD2
CDR3aa: CSAETSGSTDTQYF
CDR3nt: TGCAGCGCCGAGACTAGCGGGAGCACAGATACGCAGTATTTT

j_gene: TRBJ1-5
v_gene: TRBV2
abundance: NA
d_gene: NA
CDR3aa: CASRLTGYSNQPQHF
CDR3nt: TGTGCCAGCAGACTCACAGGGTATAGCAATCAGCCCCAGCATTTT

j_gene: TRBJ2-7
v_gene: TRBV5-1
abundance: NA
d_gene: TRBD1
CDR3aa: CASSSPGGTEQYF
CDR3nt: TGCGCCAGCAGCTCCCCAGGGGGTACCGAGCAGTACTTC

j_gene: TRBJ1-1
v_gene: TRBV9
abundance: NA
d_gene: NA
CDR3aa: CASSVDPFQSRNTEAFF
CDR3nt: TGTGCCAGCAGCGTAGATCCCTTCCAGAGCAGGAACACTGAAGCTTTCTTT

j_gene: TRBJ1-1
v_gene: TRBV6-5
abundance: few
d_gene: NA
CDR3aa: CASSYWETTEAFF
CDR3nt: TGTGCCAGCAGTTACTGGGAGACCACTGAAGCTTTCTTT

j_gene: TRBJ1-3
v_gene: TRBV6-1
abundance: NA
d_gene: NA
CDR3aa: CASGSTRGNTIYF
CDR3nt: TGTGCCAGCGGTAGTACCAGGGGAAACACCATATATTTT

j_gene: TRBJ2-2
v_gene: TRBV7-9
abundance: NA
d_gene: NA
CDR3aa: CAISSGPEGGELFF
CDR3nt: TGTGCCATCTCATCTGGACCGGAGGGCGGGGAGCTGTTTTTT

j_gene: TRBJ2-3
v_gene: TRBV10-2
abundance: NA
d_gene: TRBD2
CDR3aa: CASSEPGGRRQYF
CDR3nt: TGCGCCAGCAGTGAGCCGGGAGGACGGAGGCAGTATTTT

j_gene: TRBJ1-2
v_gene: TRBV25-1
abundance: NA
d_gene: NA
CDR3aa: CASSEEGGSYGYTF
CDR3nt: TGTGCCAGCAGTGAAGAGGGAGGGAGCTATGGCTACACCTTC

j_gene: TRBJ2-1
v_gene: TRBV19
abundance: NA
d_gene: TRBD1
CDR3aa: CASSIAGTGLGDEQFF
CDR3nt: TGTGCCAGTAGTATTGCCGGGACAGGTCTTGGAGATGAGCAGTTCTTC

j_gene: TRBJ2-1
v_gene: TRBV2
abundance: NA
d_gene: NA
CDR3aa: CASSTRTAFYNEQFF
CDR3nt: TGTGCCAGCAGTACGCGGACAGCTTTCTACAATGAGCAGTTCTTC

j_gene: TRBJ1-1
v_gene: TRBV15
abundance: NA
d_gene: TRBD1
CDR3aa: CATSRTGTPALDTEAFF
CDR3nt: TGTGCCACCAGCAGGACAGGGACACCCGCGCTGGACACTGAAGCTTTCTTT

j_gene: TRBJ1-6
v_gene: TRBV30
abundance: NA
d_gene: NA
CDR3aa: CAWSGVRHSLHF
CDR3nt: TGTGCCTGGAGTGGAGTAAGACACTCCCTCCACTTT

j_gene: TRBJ2-2
v_gene: TRBV18
abundance: NA
d_gene: NA
CDR3aa: CASSPAGRTGELFF
CDR3nt: TGTGCCAGCTCACCGGCAGGGCGGACCGGGGAGCTGTTTTTT

j_gene: TRBJ1-5
v_gene: TRBV19
abundance: NA
d_gene: NA
CDR3aa: CASSSRDSNQPQHF
CDR3nt: TGTGCCAGTAGTAGCCGGGACAGCAATCAGCCCCAGCATTTT